Shown below are 14 T cell receptor beta chains from a single sample sequenced in a study of cytomegalovirus exposure and HLA in healthy donors. 13 Jbeta primers and 60 Vbeta primers were used for the PCR. Profiling relied on immunoSEQ multiplex PCR, and the TCRdb table lists in-frame clones only, not all of them. The sample lists more than 95,000 clones, 79% occurring once. Sequencing was carried out using PBMCs. All receptors derive from a man aged 25 to 40 in good health and CMV-seropositive.

With regard to this clone: Other DNA sequences in this specimen translate into the identical CDR3. The gene calls are TRBV7-9 and TRBJ1-1; no clear D gene. V was trimmed by 5 bases and J by 1 base, leaving 8 bases between them. Germline loops: CDR1 SEHNR, CDR2 FQNEAQ (reference sequence). CDR3 length equals 13 residues. DNA for the CDR3: TGTGCCAGCAGCCTTCAAGCGAACACTGAAGCTTTCTTT. It is translated as CASSLQANTEAFF.

The V call is TRBV19, the J call TRBJ1-5; D is uncertain. Per the germline V gene, CDR1 is LNHDA and CDR2 is SQIVND (reference sequence). V was shortened by 4 bases and J by 4 bases, with 11 bases between the two germline ends. CDR3 length equals 14 residues. The CDR3 loop reads CASSTGFGNQPQHF. DNA of the CDR3: TGTGCCAGTAGTACCGGGTTTGGAAATCAGCCCCAGCATTTT.

This chain joins TRBV25-1 and TRBJ1-2; D gene ambiguous. The CDR3 is 13 residues long. V lost 1 base and J 4 bases, leaving 7 bases between the germline ends. Germline V lookup: CDR1 MGHDK, CDR2 SYGVNS. The chain's CDR3 is CASSESRGYGYTF. As DNA, the CDR3 is TGTGCCAGCAGTGAATCGAGAGGCTATGGCTACACCTTC.

The chain has TRBV18 and TRBJ2-5; the D gene is possibly TRBD2 (6 bases). CDR1 KGHSH and CDR2 LQKENI come from the germline V gene. V shed 6 bases and J shed 11 bases, with 16 bases lying between them. The CDR3 has 12 amino acids. CDR3 bases: TGTGCCAGCTCGCCCGGATCGGGGGAGCAGTACTTC. This codes for CASSPGSGEQYF.

V and J are TRBV2 and TRBJ2-7; perhaps TRBD2 as D (6 bases). V shed 11 bases and J shed 5 bases, with 22 bases lying between them. Germline loops: CDR1 SNHLY, CDR2 FYNNEI. The CDR3 contains 14 residues. CDR3 nucleotide sequence: TGTGCCTCCCAGGAGGGCCGAACGGAACACGAGCAGTACTTC. Translating gives CASQEGRTEHEQYF. The whole variable domain, filled in from reference TRBV2 and TRBJ2-7, reads EPEVTQTPSHQVTQMGQEVILRCVPISNHLYFYWYRQILGQKVEFLVSFYNNEISEKSEIFDDQFSVERPDGSNFTLKIRSTKLEDSAMYFCASQEGRTEHEQYFGPGTRLTVT.

CDR3 in amino acids: CASSPRTSGANVLTF. CDR3 nucleotides: TGTGCCAGCTCACCACGGACTTCTGGGGCCAACGTCCTGACTTTC. The chain links TRBV18 to TRBJ2-6, with D possibly being TRBD2 (5 bases). V was shortened by 1 base and J by 1 base, with 5 bases between the two germline ends. This CDR3 has 15 amino acids. Germline V gene data show CDR1 as KGHSH and CDR2 as LQKENI.

The J gene is TRBJ2-2, the V gene TRBV5-1, with 10 bases lining up with TRBD1. This CDR3 has 16 residues. The germline V gene encodes CDR1 SGHRS and CDR2 YFSETQ. After removal of 3 bases from V and 5 bases from J, the junction contained 7 bases not matched to a gene. In DNA, the CDR3 is TGCGCCAGCAGCTCTCGGGACAGGGGCTATACCGGGGAGCTGTTTTTT. Residues: CASSSRDRGYTGELFF.

V usage is TRBV27 and J usage is TRBJ2-5; TRBD1 agrees at 8 bases. CDR1 and CDR2 from the germline V gene are MNHEY and SMNVEV (reference sequence). The CDR3 runs 16 residues. The ends lost 1 base at V and 7 bases at J; junction bases unmatched: 11. Here the CDR3 reads CASSLWQGATTGTQYF. For the CDR3, the DNA is TGTGCCAGCAGTTTATGGCAGGGGGCTACTACGGGGACCCAGTACTTC.

J is TRBJ2-5 and V is TRBV2; maybe TRBD1 (6 bases). TRBJ2-7 explains the end of the DNA better; the J call may be wrong. This CDR3 is 13 amino acids long. Germline V CDR1 and CDR2: SNHLY, FYNNEI. The CDR3 spells CASSGDNSYEQYF. As DNA, the CDR3 is TGTGCCAGCAGTGGGGACAACTCCTACGAGCAGTACTTC.

The chain is built from TRBV19 and TRBJ2-7; TRBD2 matches 7 bases. CDR1 is LNHDA, CDR2 SQIVND, per germline (reference sequence). This CDR3 contains 14 residues. V dropped 3 bases and J dropped 0; count of bases not matched to a gene: 2. The CDR3 here is CASSIGGSSYEQYF. DNA of the CDR3: TGTGCCAGTAGTATCGGCGGGAGCTCCTACGAGCAGTACTTC.

The chain links TRBV5-1 to TRBJ1-1; 9 nucleotides line up with TRBD1. CDR3 length equals 14 residues. Germline CDR1 reads SGHRS; CDR2 reads YFSETQ. V lost 7 bases to trimming and J lost 7 bases; unmatched junction nucleotides: 11. DNA for the CDR3: TGCGCCAGCTTCCCATCACAGGGGGCAGATGAAGCTTTCTTT. Its translation is CASFPSQGADEAFF.

This chain uses TRBV7-2 with TRBJ2-7, with 7 nucleotides matching TRBD2. V shed 4 bases and J 7 bases; nucleotides not matched to a gene: 7. Germline V gives CDR1 SGHTA, CDR2 FQGNSA. CDR3 length: 13 amino acids. The CDR3 reads CASSSLSGIEQYF. For the CDR3, the DNA is TGTGCCAGCAGCTCACTAAGCGGGATTGAGCAGTACTTC.

This clone was seen a single time. The J gene is TRBJ2-5, the V gene TRBV5-4, with unresolved D. Germline CDR1 reads SGHNT; CDR2 reads YYREEE (reference sequence). V was clipped by 1 base and J by 2 bases, with 9 bases between them. The CDR3 runs to 14 residues. CDR3 DNA sequence: TGTGCCAGCAGCTTGACTCGCGCTCAAGAGACCCAGTACTTC. Protein: CASSLTRAQETQYF. Supplemented by reference TRBV5-4 and TRBJ2-5, the full variable domain reads ETGVTQSPTHLIKTRGQQVTLRCSSQSGHNTVSWYQQALGQGPQFIFQYYREEENGRGNFPPRFSGLQFPNYSSELNVNALELDDSALYLCASSLTRAQETQYFGPGTRLLVL.

The V call is TRBV9, the J call TRBJ2-7, with D uncertain. The V gene's germline CDR1 is SGDLS and CDR2 YYNGEE. The V end lost 0 bases, the J end lost 2 bases, and 9 bases lay between the germline ends. The CDR3 consists of 14 residues. The CDR3 bases are TGTGCCAGCAGCGTAGGGCTAGAAACCTACGAGCAGTACTTC. This encodes CASSVGLETYEQYF. Full variable domain (rest looked up from reference TRBV9 and TRBJ2-7): DSGVTQTPKHLITATGQRVTLRCSPRSGDLSVYWYQQSLDQGLQFLIQYYNGEERAKGNILERFSAQQFPDLHSELNLSSLELGDSALYFCASSVGLETYEQYFGPGTRLTVT.